The 6 T cell receptor beta chains below come from one sample, sequenced in a study of blood T cells in healthy people across ages. Combining a sample-barcoded 5' primer with a J-beta primer mix, a second PCR ran for about 6 to 11 cycles. From the 5' RACE reads, TCRdb called clonotypes with MiXCR, one entry per CDR3 protein. The table shows 700,000 to 950,000 distinct CDR3 sequences, with roughly 44% occurring only once. Sequencing was carried out using blood. These receptors all come from a woman aged 60-75 years in good health.

This clonotype was picked up one time. CDR3 nucleotides: TGCGCCAGCAGCTTTGATGGGACAGGGAATCAGCCCCAGCATTTT. Its protein product is CASSFDGTGNQPQHF. The chain joins TRBV5-1 to TRBJ1-5, with 9 bases fitting TRBD1. J lost 4 bases, V lost 2 bases, and 4 bases had no gene match. Per the germline V gene, CDR1 is SGHRS and CDR2 is YFSETQ. The length of the CDR3 is 15 residues.

This clonotype was observed many times. This chain connects TRBV25-1 to TRBJ2-5, with 8 bases fitting TRBD2. The V segment lost 7 bases and the J segment 5 bases; nucleotides outside the gene matches: 6. CDR1 and CDR2 from the germline V gene are MGHDK and SYGVNS. The CDR3 has 13 amino acids. CDR3 DNA: TGTGCCAGCAAACGGGGGGGCCAGGAGACCCAGTACTTC. This gives the protein CASKRGGQETQYF.

The chain is built from TRBV12-3 or TRBV12-4 and TRBJ2-5, with 14 bases fitting TRBD2. CDR3 length: 16 amino acids. With V trimmed by 6 bases and J by 11 bases, 14 bases remained unmatched. This chain's CDR3 is CASRTRLAGGPAEQYF. In DNA form, the CDR3 reads TGTGCCAGCAGAACTCGACTAGCGGGAGGGCCGGCGGAGCAGTACTTC.

This clonotype was detected ten times or more. V and J are TRBV5-1 and TRBJ2-4; D may be TRBD1 (6 bases). Trimming stripped 3 bases from V and 3 bases from J, with 7 bases between. Looked up from germline, CDR1 is SGHRS and CDR2 is YFSETQ. The CDR3 length is 13 residues. For the CDR3, the DNA is TGCGCCAGCAGCTCGGACAGCAAAAACATTCAGTACTTC. Its translation: CASSSDSKNIQYF.

This clonotype was recorded only once. V and J are TRBV5-1 and TRBJ1-2, with TRBD1 as a possible D gene (5 bases). Trimming removed 3 bases at V and 7 bases at J, with 22 bases between. The CDR3 runs 16 residues. Germline V gene sequence: CDR1 SGHRS, CDR2 YFSETQ. The CDR3 DNA follows: TGCGCCAGCAGCTCTGCCAACGGCAGGGCTTCATCTGGCTACACCTTC. It is translated as CASSSANGRASSGYTF.

J is TRBJ1-2 and V is TRBV14; unclear D gene. Trimming left V 0 bases short and J 5 bases short, with 13 bases between. CDR1 and CDR2 from the germline V gene are SGHDN and FVKESK. The CDR3 runs to 15 residues. The CDR3 DNA reads TGTGCCAGCAGCCAAGAACGTAGGACCGATTATGGCTACACCTTC. Its translation: CASSQERRTDYGYTF.